This is a list of T cell receptor beta chains from one sample in a study of OX40 agonist ivuxolimab in advanced cancers. Clones were sequenced by immunoSEQ multiplex PCR, and TCRdb holds only the in-frame ones, with some missing. The sample contains 65,000 to 85,000 clones, 70% to 90% of which appear only once. Specimen: CD4+ or CD8+ T cells sorted from blood, collected in a trial of the OX40 agonist ivuxolimab. The receptor source for this set is an adult with an advanced solid tumor such as melanoma, head and neck, liver or kidney cancer. CDR3s include the opening cysteine and the closing phenylalanine or tryptophan. Fields, in order: J gene, V gene, D gene, clone size, CDR3 protein, CDR3 DNA. D genes are given only for firm matches. Expanded clones get a size class; other rows say once, few or many, or leave the size out.

j_call: TRBJ2-1
v_call: TRBV5-1
d_call: TRBD2
clone_size: NA
cdr3_aa: CASSLELATGNEQFF
cdr3_nt: TGCGCCAGCAGCTTGGAACTAGCGACGGGAAATGAGCAGTTCTTC

j_call: TRBJ1-4
v_call: TRBV4-2
d_call: NA
clone_size: NA
cdr3_aa: CASSPEVGVDEKLFF
cdr3_nt: TGTGCCAGCAGCCCCGAGGTGGGGGTTGATGAAAAACTGTTTTTT

j_call: TRBJ1-6
v_call: TRBV5-8
d_call: TRBD1
clone_size: few
cdr3_aa: CASRPTGGSPLHF
cdr3_nt: TGTGCCAGCAGACCGACAGGGGGTTCACCCCTCCACTTT

j_call: TRBJ2-5
v_call: TRBV2
d_call: NA
clone_size: NA
cdr3_aa: CTSRRDRQETQYF
cdr3_nt: TGTACCAGCAGGAGGGACAGACAAGAGACCCAGTACTTC

j_call: TRBJ1-5
v_call: TRBV9
d_call: NA
clone_size: NA
cdr3_aa: CASSVDYGQPQHF
cdr3_nt: TGTGCCAGCAGCGTAGATTATGGGCAGCCCCAGCATTTT

j_call: TRBJ2-7
v_call: TRBV28
d_call: NA
clone_size: once
cdr3_aa: CASSAPLGRYEQYF
cdr3_nt: TGTGCCAGCAGCGCCCCCCTAGGACGCTACGAGCAGTACTTC

j_call: TRBJ2-7
v_call: TRBV6-1
d_call: TRBD2
clone_size: NA
cdr3_aa: CASSEYLAGGPAYEQYF
cdr3_nt: TGTGCCAGCAGTGAATACCTAGCGGGAGGCCCAGCCTACGAGCAGTACTTC

j_call: TRBJ2-1
v_call: TRBV5-4
d_call: TRBD1
clone_size: once
cdr3_aa: CASSLWAGTGEYNEQFF
cdr3_nt: TGTGCCAGCAGCTTGTGGGCAGGGACAGGGGAGTACAATGAGCAGTTCTTC

j_call: TRBJ2-7
v_call: TRBV6-1
d_call: NA
clone_size: NA
cdr3_aa: CASSERDKSSYEQYF
cdr3_nt: TGTGCCAGCAGTGAACGGGACAAGAGCTCCTACGAGCAGTACTTC

j_call: TRBJ1-4
v_call: TRBV5-1
d_call: TRBD1
clone_size: few
cdr3_aa: CATRQGTNEKLFF
cdr3_nt: TGCGCCACCAGACAGGGAACTAATGAAAAACTGTTTTTT

j_call: TRBJ1-2
v_call: TRBV4-1
d_call: NA
clone_size: NA
cdr3_aa: CASSTRDSGYTF
cdr3_nt: TGCGCCAGCAGTACTCGGGACTCTGGCTACACCTTC

j_call: TRBJ2-6
v_call: TRBV5-1
d_call: NA
clone_size: NA
cdr3_aa: CASSSSRAGANVLTF
cdr3_nt: TGCGCCAGCAGCTCGTCTAGGGCCGGGGCCAACGTCCTGACTTTC

j_call: TRBJ1-1
v_call: TRBV2
d_call: NA
clone_size: NA
cdr3_aa: CASSEALQYGEAFF
cdr3_nt: TGTGCCAGCAGTGAAGCGCTTCAGTATGGAGAAGCTTTCTTT

j_call: TRBJ1-1
v_call: TRBV6-5
d_call: NA
clone_size: NA
cdr3_aa: CASSYSESLNTEAFF
cdr3_nt: TGTGCCAGCAGTTACTCTGAAAGCCTGAACACTGAAGCTTTCTTT

j_call: TRBJ2-3
v_call: TRBV28
d_call: TRBD1
clone_size: NA
cdr3_aa: CASSFQQGKGNTDTQYF
cdr3_nt: TGTGCCAGCAGTTTTCAACAGGGGAAGGGGAACACAGATACGCAGTATTTT

j_call: TRBJ1-2
v_call: TRBV4-1
d_call: NA
clone_size: NA
cdr3_aa: CASSPLRGRVYGYTF
cdr3_nt: TGCGCCAGCAGCCCTCTCAGGGGAAGGGTCTATGGCTACACCTTC

j_call: TRBJ1-5
v_call: TRBV5-6
d_call: NA
clone_size: NA
cdr3_aa: CASSLAGNQPQHF
cdr3_nt: TGTGCCAGCAGCTTGGCAGGCAATCAGCCCCAGCATTTT

j_call: TRBJ1-1
v_call: TRBV6-5
d_call: NA
clone_size: once
cdr3_aa: CASSYESTEAFF
cdr3_nt: TGTGCCAGCAGTTACGAAAGCACTGAAGCTTTCTTT

j_call: TRBJ1-5
v_call: TRBV18
d_call: NA
clone_size: NA
cdr3_aa: CASSPFKANQPQHF
cdr3_nt: TGTGCCAGCTCACCATTTAAAGCCAATCAGCCCCAGCATTTT

j_call: TRBJ2-5
v_call: TRBV20-1
d_call: NA
clone_size: NA
cdr3_aa: CSPPQQETQYF
cdr3_nt: TGCAGTCCCCCCCAGCAAGAGACCCAGTACTTC

j_call: TRBJ2-3
v_call: TRBV5-1
d_call: TRBD2
clone_size: NA
cdr3_aa: CASSLEAGASGDTQYF
cdr3_nt: TGCGCCAGCAGCTTGGAAGCGGGGGCCTCCGGAGATACGCAGTATTTT

j_call: TRBJ1-5
v_call: TRBV2
d_call: NA
clone_size: few
cdr3_aa: CASSVPEGNQPQHF
cdr3_nt: TGTGCCAGCAGTGTACCTGAAGGGAATCAGCCCCAGCATTTT

j_call: TRBJ2-5
v_call: TRBV9
d_call: TRBD2
clone_size: NA
cdr3_aa: CASSLGLAGGQETQYF
cdr3_nt: TGTGCCAGCAGCTTAGGACTAGCGGGGGGGCAAGAGACCCAGTACTTC

j_call: TRBJ2-7
v_call: TRBV6-1
d_call: NA
clone_size: NA
cdr3_aa: CASSGGWGHSYEQYF
cdr3_nt: TGTGCCAGCAGTGGAGGGTGGGGACACTCCTACGAGCAGTACTTC

j_call: TRBJ2-7
v_call: TRBV29-1
d_call: NA
clone_size: NA
cdr3_aa: CSVEVSSYEQYF
cdr3_nt: TGCAGCGTTGAGGTCAGCTCCTACGAGCAGTACTTC

j_call: TRBJ2-7
v_call: TRBV19
d_call: NA
clone_size: once
cdr3_aa: CASSIVAGAIYEQYF
cdr3_nt: TGTGCCAGTAGTATAGTGGCAGGGGCAATCTACGAGCAGTACTTC

j_call: TRBJ2-3
v_call: TRBV18
d_call: NA
clone_size: NA
cdr3_aa: CASSGDGAAFDTQYF
cdr3_nt: TGTGCCAGCTCCGGGGACGGCGCCGCCTTCGATACGCAGTATTTT

j_call: TRBJ2-7
v_call: TRBV9
d_call: NA
clone_size: NA
cdr3_aa: CASSVDSGDYEQYF
cdr3_nt: TGTGCCAGCAGCGTAGACTCGGGGGATTACGAGCAGTACTTC

j_call: TRBJ1-5
v_call: TRBV19
d_call: NA
clone_size: NA
cdr3_aa: CASSIDLQPQHF
cdr3_nt: TGTGCCAGTAGTATAGATCTCCAGCCCCAGCATTTT

j_call: TRBJ2-2
v_call: TRBV25-1
d_call: NA
clone_size: NA
cdr3_aa: CASSPLDRDTGELFF
cdr3_nt: TGTGCCAGCAGTCCATTGGACCGGGACACCGGGGAGCTGTTTTTT

j_call: TRBJ2-1
v_call: TRBV6-5
d_call: NA
clone_size: NA
cdr3_aa: CASSYSEVAYNEQFF
cdr3_nt: TGTGCCAGCAGTTACTCGGAAGTAGCCTACAATGAGCAGTTCTTC

j_call: TRBJ2-2
v_call: TRBV2
d_call: NA
clone_size: NA
cdr3_aa: CASSVDLITGELFF
cdr3_nt: TGTGCCAGCAGTGTCGACTTAATCACCGGGGAGCTGTTTTTT

j_call: TRBJ1-5
v_call: TRBV6-4
d_call: TRBD1
clone_size: NA
cdr3_aa: CASSMTGGSNQPQHF
cdr3_nt: TGTGCCAGCAGTATGACAGGGGGAAGCAATCAGCCCCAGCATTTT

j_call: TRBJ1-1
v_call: TRBV5-1
d_call: NA
clone_size: NA
cdr3_aa: CASSLGGMNTEAFF
cdr3_nt: TGCGCCAGCAGCTTGGGGGGGATGAACACTGAAGCTTTCTTT

j_call: TRBJ2-2
v_call: TRBV27
d_call: TRBD2
clone_size: once
cdr3_aa: CASSLFPPTSGTFAELFF
cdr3_nt: TGTGCCAGCAGTTTATTCCCTCCCACTAGCGGGACTTTTGCAGAGCTGTTTTTT

j_call: TRBJ1-3
v_call: TRBV5-6
d_call: TRBD1
clone_size: NA
cdr3_aa: CAGGSHFSGNTIYF
cdr3_nt: TGTGCAGGGGGCAGCCACTTCTCTGGAAACACCATATATTTT

j_call: TRBJ1-2
v_call: TRBV7-9
d_call: NA
clone_size: NA
cdr3_aa: CASSPRDYGYTF
cdr3_nt: TGTGCCAGCAGCCCCCGGGACTATGGCTACACCTTC

j_call: TRBJ2-5
v_call: TRBV5-1
d_call: NA
clone_size: NA
cdr3_aa: CASSGGDTQETQYF
cdr3_nt: TGCGCCAGCAGCGGCGGGGACACACAAGAGACCCAGTACTTC